This T cell receptor beta chain was identified during a study of cytomegalovirus exposure and HLA in healthy donors. Concerning this clone: Its antigen is not known.

Germline CDR1 GTSNPN, CDR2 SVGIG (reference sequence). Deletions cut 0 bases from V and 6 bases from J, with 11 bases between. There are 13 residues in the CDR3. Study outcomes and limitations: Across donors, sequencing depth was assumed by presence/absence analyses to be roughly uniform. Earlier analysis found most TCR beta V segments productive about 90% or about 30% of the time. Analysis was performed later, and it showed HLA-associated TCR beta chains to be more clonally expanded than equally common others. After further analysis at a later stage, under 20,000 TCR beta sequences were associated with HLA alleles at 0.05 false discovery rate.

The study ran its PCR with 60 Vbeta and 13 Jbeta primers. Sequencing used immunoSEQ multiplex PCR; TCRdb keeps in-frame clones, though not all of them. In the table there are some 220,000 clones, roughly 84% of which are singletons. The sequencing sample was made of PBMCs. This sequence joins TRBV30 and TRBJ1-1; D remains ambiguous. The receptor's source is a girl aged 2 to 10 in good health and CMV-seronegative. CDR3 loop: CAWSVLSGSEAFF. The CDR3, as DNA: TGTGCCTGGAGTGTACTCAGCGGGTCTGAAGCTTTCTTT.